The 23 T cell receptor beta chains below all came from one sample that was sequenced in a study of blood T cell repertoires in COVID-19. Clones were read by immunoSEQ multiplex PCR, and TCRdb kept only the in-frame ones, dropping some. The sample has about 130,000 clones, 85% to 90% seen once; the top ten hold 6.6%. The sequenced sample consisted of peripheral blood. The receptors come from a man older than 75 with active or convalescent COVID-19.

The J gene is TRBJ1-3, the V gene TRBV4-1, with D possibly TRBD1 on 6 matching bases. The CDR3 runs to 16 residues. CDR1 and CDR2 (germline): MGHRA, YSYEKL. The V and J ends lost 1 base and 2 bases respectively, with 12 bases between them. The CDR3 spells CASSQGGRGPGNTIYF. The CDR3, as DNA: TGCGCCAGCAGCCAAGGAGGCAGGGGACCTGGAAACACCATATATTTT.

The chain has TRBV7-6 and TRBJ1-6; 9 nucleotides align to TRBD1. Germline V lookup: CDR1 SGHVS, CDR2 FNYEAQ. J was trimmed by 10 bases and V by 5 bases; bases with no gene match: 6. The CDR3 runs to 14 residues. Here the CDR3 reads CASSLQTGGSPLHF. DNA of the CDR3: TGTGCCAGCAGCCTACAGACAGGGGGATCACCCCTCCACTTT. Full variable domain (remainder filled in from reference TRBV7-6 and TRBJ1-6): GAGVSQSPRYKVTKRGQDVALRCDPISGHVSLYWYRQALGQGPEFLTYFNYEAQQDKSGLPNDRFSAERPEGSISTLTIQRTEQRDSAMYRCASSLQTGGSPLHFGNGTRLTVT.

J is TRBJ2-2 and V is TRBV9, with D possibly TRBD1 on 6 matching bases. From germline, CDR1 is SGDLS and CDR2 YYNGEE. Trimming took 0 bases from V and 4 from J, leaving 13 bases between them. CDR3 length: 16 residues. The CDR3 sequence is CASSVGPTGITGELFF. The CDR3 bases are TGTGCCAGCAGCGTAGGACCTACAGGGATCACCGGGGAGCTGTTTTTT.

The chain is built from TRBV5-1 and TRBJ1-1, with 7 bases matching TRBD1. Germline trimming cut 1 base from V and 4 bases from J; bases unmatched to any gene: 4. This CDR3 is 14 amino acids long. CDR1 SGHRS and CDR2 YFSETQ come from the germline V gene. This CDR3 is CASSLTQGSTEAFF. The CDR3, as DNA: TGCGCCAGCAGCTTGACACAGGGGAGCACTGAAGCTTTCTTT.

This sequence joins TRBV30 and TRBJ2-7; D perhaps matches TRBD2 (6 bases). Trimming shortened V by 2 bases and J by 3 bases, and 11 bases separated the two germline ends. CDR3 length: 13 amino acids. CDR1 GTSNPN and CDR2 SVGIG come from the germline V gene (reference sequence). The CDR3 spells CAWSLTRSYEQYF. CDR3 in DNA: TGTGCCTGGAGTCTGACTAGAAGCTACGAGCAGTACTTC.

The chain recombines TRBV5-6 with TRBJ2-7; 7 nucleotides align to TRBD1. In germline, CDR1 is SGHDT, CDR2 YYEEEE. V lost 4 bases and J lost 6; bases outside the gene matches: 10. This CDR3 region has 14 residues. The CDR3 sequence is CASSRGQGDTEQYF. The DNA for the CDR3 is TGTGCCAGCAGCCGTGGGCAGGGGGACACCGAGCAGTACTTC.

The chain uses TRBV5-6 and TRBJ1-5; no firm D call. The V end was cut by 4 bases, the J end by 3 bases, with 14 bases between. CDR1 SGHDT and CDR2 YYEEEE come from the germline V gene. The CDR3 sequence is 15 residues long. The CDR3 sequence is CASSLGGPLNQPQHF. CDR3 DNA: TGTGCCAGCAGCCTCGGTGGTCCGCTCAATCAGCCCCAGCATTTT.

The chain joins TRBV9 to TRBJ1-5; D unresolved. The CDR3 has 13 amino acids. The ends were cut back, 0 bases at V and 5 bases at J, with 6 bases in the middle. CDR1 and CDR2 from the germline V gene are SGDLS and YYNGEE. DNA of the CDR3: TGTGCCAGCAGCGTAGCTCCCGATCAGCCCCAGCATTTT. Translation gives CASSVAPDQPQHF.

In DNA form, the CDR3 reads TGTGCCATCGGCCCGGGGGGACAGGGGGCCTACGAGCAGTACTTC. It yields the protein CAIGPGGQGAYEQYF. This rearrangement joins TRBV10-3 to TRBJ2-7; 11 bases map to TRBD1. With V trimmed by 8 bases and J by 2 bases, 8 bases remained unmatched. The CDR3 spans 15 residues. In germline, CDR1 is ENHRY, CDR2 SYGVKD.

The chain joins TRBV30 to TRBJ2-5; the match to TRBD1 covers 7 bases. V was clipped by 7 bases and J by 3 bases; unmatched bases: 2. Per the germline V gene, CDR1 is GTSNPN and CDR2 is SVGIG (reference sequence). The CDR3 has 11 amino acids. The CDR3 DNA reads TGTGCCTTCGGGACAGAAGAGACCCAGTACTTC. Translating it yields CAFGTEETQYF.

V gene TRBV24-1 combines with J gene TRBJ2-5; perhaps TRBD1 as D (6 bases). CDR1 is KGHDR and CDR2 is SFDVKD in the germline V gene. CDR3 length equals 13 residues. V was shortened by 9 bases and J by 4 bases, with 14 bases between the two germline ends. The CDR3 DNA sequence: TGTGCCACCCAGGGGACGTCTTTAGAGACCCAGTACTTC. Translation gives CATQGTSLETQYF.

The V and J genes are TRBV7-6 and TRBJ1-5, with 7 nucleotides matching TRBD1. CDR1 and CDR2 (germline): SGHVS, FNYEAQ. The V segment lost 2 bases and the J segment 2 bases; nucleotides outside the gene matches: 3. This CDR3 spans 15 amino acids. CDR3 sequence (DNA): TGTGCCAGCAGCTTATCCACAGGGGGCAATCAGCCCCAGCATTTT. The encoded protein is CASSLSTGGNQPQHF.

This rearrangement joins TRBV19 to TRBJ2-2; 7 nucleotides match TRBD2. The CDR3 has 19 residues. V lost 6 bases, J lost 0 bases, and 16 bases stayed unmatched. The germline V gene has CDR1 LNHDA and CDR2 SQIVND (reference sequence). The CDR3 region has the DNA TGTGCCAGTAGGAAGGCCGGCCTAAGCGGGGAGACGAACACCGGGGAGCTGTTTTTT. Translation: CASRKAGLSGETNTGELFF. The variable domain in full, completed from reference TRBV19 and TRBJ2-2, reads DGGITQSPKYLFRKEGQNVTLSCEQNLNHDAMYWYRQDPGQGLRLIYYSQIVNDFQKGDIAEGYSVSREKKESFPLTVTSAQKNPTAFYLCASRKAGLSGETNTGELFFGEGSRLTVL.

The CDR3 DNA is TGTGCCAGCAGCGAGATAATTGAAGCTTTCTTT. Protein: CASSEIIEAFF. The chain couples TRBV7-2 to TRBJ1-1; D gene unclear. The length of the CDR3 is 11 residues. The germline CDR1 and CDR2 sequences are SGHTA and FQGNSA. Trimming shortened V by 5 bases and J by 7 bases, and 8 bases separated the two germline ends.

The CDR3 DNA reads TGTGCCAGCAGTGAGGACAGGGGCACTGAAGCTTTCTTT. Its protein is CASSEDRGTEAFF. The gene calls are TRBV6-1 and TRBJ1-1; 9 bases line up with TRBD1. CDR1 and CDR2 (germline): MNHNS, SASEGT. Losses at the gene ends were 3 bases for V and 4 bases for J; bases not matched to a gene: 0. There are 13 residues in the CDR3.

The chain recombines TRBV7-2 with TRBJ1-1; TRBD1 matches 9 bases. Germline CDR1 is SGHTA and CDR2 is FQGNSA. Losses at the gene ends were 4 bases for V and 6 bases for J; bases not matched to a gene: 6. CDR3 length equals 14 residues. CDR3 coding DNA: TGTGCCAGCAGCTCCGACAGGGGGGTCGCTGAAGCTTTCTTT. Translating gives CASSSDRGVAEAFF.

The V gene is TRBV3-1 (or the pseudogene TRBV3-2), the J gene TRBJ1-1, with a tentative D call TRBD1 (6 bases). The CDR3 has 15 residues. Germline lookup yields CDR1 LGHDT and CDR2 YNNKEL (reference sequence). Trimming left V 2 bases short and J 1 base short, with 11 bases between. As DNA, the CDR3 is TGTGCCAGCAGCCAATACAGGGACCAGAACACTGAAGCTTTCTTT. It specifies CASSQYRDQNTEAFF.

The chain combines TRBV30 with TRBJ2-3; possibly TRBD2 for D (7 bases). V lost 3 bases and J lost 0, with 10 bases in between. Germline CDR1 is GTSNPN and CDR2 is SVGIG (reference sequence). The CDR3 consists of 14 residues. This CDR3 reads CAWRSGGSTDTQYF. The CDR3 bases are TGTGCCTGGAGGTCGGGGGGCAGCACAGATACGCAGTATTTT.

V and J are TRBV28 and TRBJ1-1; D might be TRBD1 (5 bases). With 6 bases removed from V and 7 bases from J, the gap between germline ends came to 15 bases. CDR1 MDHEN and CDR2 SYDVKM come from the germline V gene. The CDR3 has 13 amino acids. In DNA, the CDR3 is TGTGCCAGCAGACGAGGTGGGGCACTTGAAGCTTTCTTT. Its translation: CASRRGGALEAFF.

This clone was picked up one time. This rearrangement joins TRBV16 to TRBJ2-2, with 8 bases matching TRBD1. The V segment lost 2 bases and the J segment 6 bases; nucleotides outside the gene matches: 8. Germline-derived CDR1 and CDR2 are KGHSY and FQNENV. The CDR3 has 16 amino acids. CDR3 coding DNA: TGTGCCAGCAGCCAACAGGGGGCCGATCGGGCCGGGGAGCTGTTTTTT. It is translated as CASSQQGADRAGELFF.

The chain uses TRBV29-1 and TRBJ2-2, with D perhaps matching TRBD2 (6 bases). Trimming left V 1 base short and J 5 bases short, with 14 bases between. This CDR3 is built from 15 residues. CDR1 is SQVTM, CDR2 ANQGSEA, per germline. In DNA, the CDR3 is TGCAGCGTTGAAGGGGGCCCCGGAGGGACCGGGGAGCTGTTTTTT. Amino acid sequence: CSVEGGPGGTGELFF.

The chain joins TRBV5-5 to TRBJ1-3, with unresolved D. Trimming left V 2 bases short and J 4 bases short, with 13 bases between. Per the germline V gene, CDR1 is SGHKS and CDR2 is YYEKEE (reference sequence). This CDR3 has 15 residues. The CDR3 loop reads CASSLVGPAGNTIYF. CDR3 coding DNA: TGTGCCAGCAGCTTAGTTGGGCCGGCGGGAAACACCATATATTTT.

The rearrangement joins TRBV10-3 to TRBJ2-1; maybe TRBD2 (6 bases). This CDR3 comprises 13 residues. Trimming cost V 8 bases and J 5 bases, with 13 bases left between them. Germline V gene lookup returns CDR1 ENHRY and CDR2 SYGVKD. The CDR3 loop is CAIAGTGNNEQFF. For the CDR3, the DNA is TGTGCCATCGCAGGGACTGGAAACAATGAGCAGTTCTTC.